This entry lists 21 T cell receptor beta chains sequenced from one sample in a study of shared clonotypes between healthy human individuals. Only CD45RO-negative cells positively selected for CCR7 counted as naive CD8 cells, so terminally differentiated effector memory CD45RA+ cells were excluded. The protocol was immunoSEQ multiplex PCR, while the TCRdb copy is restricted to in-frame clones and leaves out a portion. This table has about 2.1 million clones, around 95% appearing once. Input material: naive CD8+ T cells from PBMCs. The receptors stem from a man younger than 35 in good health. Some clones in this sample may be carry-over from other donors' samples.

The rearrangement joins TRBV7-8 to TRBJ2-1; D is unresolved. V lost 2 bases to trimming and J lost 9 bases, with 23 bases between them. Germline V lookup: CDR1 SGHVS, CDR2 FQNEAQ. CDR3 size: 17 residues. The CDR3 sequence: CASSLPFSGRPWGEQFF. CDR3 in DNA: TGTGCCAGCAGCTTACCATTCTCTGGGCGCCCCTGGGGTGAGCAGTTCTTC.

The chain links TRBV29-1 to TRBJ2-5, with a tentative D call TRBD2 (5 bases). The ends were cut back, 4 bases at V and 7 bases at J, with 13 bases in the middle. Per the germline V gene, CDR1 is SQVTM and CDR2 is ANQGSEA. The CDR3 consists of 12 residues. For the CDR3, the DNA is TGCAGCGTTGTAACTAGTGGCGGGACCCAGTACTTC. The encoded protein is CSVVTSGGTQYF.

V gene TRBV27 combines with J gene TRBJ2-3; D gene uncertain. Trimming cost V 6 bases and J 1 base, with 11 bases left between them. The CDR3 has 14 residues. Germline lookup yields CDR1 MNHEY and CDR2 SMNVEV (reference sequence). The CDR3: CASRVFTRTDTQYF. Written as DNA, the CDR3 is TGTGCCAGCAGAGTATTTACGCGCACAGATACGCAGTATTTT.

Of note for this clone: Within the sample, other DNA sequences also encode this same CDR3. The chain carries TRBV9 and TRBJ2-2, with unresolved D. Germline V gene data show CDR1 as SGDLS and CDR2 as YYNGEE. The CDR3 is made up of 15 amino acids. V was cut by 0 bases and J by 2 bases, with 8 bases left in between. In DNA, the CDR3 is TGTGCCAGCAGCGTAGTCTCCAGAAACACCGGGGAGCTGTTTTTT. This encodes CASSVVSRNTGELFF. The full variable domain, its missing parts supplied by reference TRBV9 and TRBJ2-2, is DSGVTQTPKHLITATGQRVTLRCSPRSGDLSVYWYQQSLDQGLQFLIQYYNGEERAKGNILERFSAQQFPDLHSELNLSSLELGDSALYFCASSVVSRNTGELFFGEGSRLTVL.

The rearrangement joins TRBV10-1 to TRBJ2-3; D is uncertain. The CDR3 consists of 11 residues. V lost 2 bases, J lost 7 bases, and 4 bases lay in between. In germline, CDR1 is WNHNN, CDR2 SYGVQD (reference sequence). This CDR3 reads CASSEGNTQYF. The CDR3 bases are TGCGCCAGCAGTGAGGGGAATACGCAGTATTTT.

This rearrangement joins TRBV10-2 to TRBJ1-1; 8 bases fit TRBD1. After removal of 6 bases from V and 4 bases from J, the junction contained 4 bases not matched to a gene. CDR1 is WSHSY, CDR2 SAAADI, per germline. The CDR3 spans 13 residues. CDR3 protein: CASRPDRGTEAFF. CDR3 nucleotide sequence: TGCGCCAGCAGGCCCGACAGGGGCACTGAAGCTTTCTTT.

The chain couples TRBV15 to TRBJ2-7; 7 nucleotides agree with TRBD1. This CDR3 region has 14 residues. Germline V gene data show CDR1 as LNHNV and CDR2 as YYDKDF (reference sequence). J was trimmed by 11 bases and V by 8 bases; bases with no gene match: 18. CDR3 DNA sequence: TGTGCCACCTCACCGGGACAGTCAACCGTCGGGGAGTACTTC. Translation gives CATSPGQSTVGEYF.

The rearrangement links TRBV28 to TRBJ2-1; D unclear. With 4 bases removed from V and 5 bases from J, the gap between germline ends came to 9 bases. The V gene's germline CDR1 is MDHEN and CDR2 SYDVKM. The CDR3 spans 13 residues. The CDR3 spells CASSSELDNEQFF. The CDR3 DNA follows: TGTGCCAGCAGTTCGGAACTTGACAATGAGCAGTTCTTC.

The chain couples TRBV7-9 to TRBJ1-1, with D maybe TRBD1 (5 bases). Trimming removed 1 base at V and 11 bases at J, with 11 bases between. The CDR3 is 12 amino acids. The germline CDR1 and CDR2 sequences are SEHNR and FQNEAQ (reference sequence). This chain's CDR3 is CASSLGEAGAFF. The CDR3 DNA is TGTGCCAGCAGCTTAGGAGAGGCAGGGGCTTTCTTT. The full variable domain, its missing parts supplied by reference TRBV7-9 and TRBJ1-1, is DTGVSQNPRHKITKRGQNVTFRCDPISEHNRLYWYRQTLGQGPEFLTYFQNEAQLEKSRLLSDRFSAERPKGSFSTLEIQRTEQGDSAMYLCASSLGEAGAFFGQGTRLTVV.

The V gene is TRBV6-5, the J gene TRBJ1-1; 9 nucleotides align to TRBD1. J lost 8 bases, V lost 6 bases, and 7 bases had no gene match. The germline V gene encodes CDR1 MNHEY and CDR2 SVGAGI. The CDR3 runs 13 residues. CDR3 residues: CASRQGAFGEAFF. In DNA form, the CDR3 reads TGTGCCAGCAGACAGGGGGCGTTTGGGGAAGCTTTCTTT.

This clone was counted a single time. The chain joins TRBV28 to TRBJ2-7; tentatively, D is TRBD2 (6 bases). The CDR3 is made up of 18 amino acids. V lost 3 bases and J 2 bases, leaving 23 bases between the germline ends. Germline loops: CDR1 MDHEN, CDR2 SYDVKM. The CDR3 DNA is TGTGCCAGCAGTTTGTCCTGGTCTTGGGGGGAAGGGCCCTACGAGCAGTACTTC. It encodes CASSLSWSWGEGPYEQYF.

The rearrangement links TRBV6-6 to TRBJ2-1, with D possibly being TRBD1 (5 bases). Germline CDR1 is MNHNY and CDR2 is SVGAGI (reference sequence). CDR3 size: 13 residues. The ends were cut back, 5 bases at V and 8 bases at J, with 13 bases in the middle. For the CDR3, the DNA is TGTGCCAGCAGTAGTCAGGGCCTCGATGAGCAGTTCTTC. Its translation: CASSSQGLDEQFF.

J is TRBJ2-7 and V is TRBV10-3; TRBD2 matches 8 bases. CDR3 length: 14 amino acids. From germline, CDR1 is ENHRY and CDR2 SYGVKD. After removal of 3 bases from V and 4 bases from J, the junction contained 5 bases not matched to a gene. CDR3: CAISDGRAGYEQYF. CDR3 sequence (DNA): TGTGCCATCAGTGACGGGAGGGCCGGGTACGAGCAGTACTTC.

This chain links TRBV15 with TRBJ2-7; TRBD1 might be the D (5 bases). V lost 0 bases and J lost 4, with 16 bases in between. The CDR3 is made up of 16 amino acids. The germline CDR1 and CDR2 sequences are LNHNV and YYDKDF (reference sequence). The CDR3 DNA reads TGTGCCACCAGCAGAGATTTCGACAGAAAGCTATACGAGCAGTACTTC. This sequence encodes CATSRDFDRKLYEQYF.

The J gene is TRBJ2-1, the V gene TRBV5-4; no firm D call. Trimming stripped 4 bases from V and 6 bases from J, with 11 bases between. Germline V gene lookup returns CDR1 SGHNT and CDR2 YYREEE (reference sequence). The CDR3 has 13 residues. The CDR3 DNA reads TGTGCCAGCAGCCGGCCACCAGTCAATGAGCAGTTCTTC. This encodes CASSRPPVNEQFF.

As to this clone: Other DNA variants within this sample encode the same CDR3. The chain joins TRBV19 to TRBJ1-1; D gene uncertain. Trimming took off 7 bases at V and 2 bases at J, with 5 bases between the two ends. The CDR3 loop spans 11 amino acids. In germline, CDR1 is LNHDA, CDR2 SQIVND (reference sequence). As DNA, the CDR3 is TGTGCCAGTACCCTTAACACTGAAGCTTTCTTT. It codes for CASTLNTEAFF.

The gene calls are TRBV4-3 and TRBJ2-3; 11 bases line up with TRBD1. The ends lost 0 bases at V and 0 bases at J; junction bases unmatched: 8. Looked up from germline, CDR1 is LGHNA and CDR2 is YSLEER. The CDR3 extends over 19 amino acids. The CDR3 protein is CASSQDGTGGSGSTDTQYF. The CDR3 nucleotides read TGCGCCAGCAGCCAAGATGGGACAGGGGGTAGCGGGAGCACAGATACGCAGTATTTT.

The table lists this clone with a few counts. This chain joins TRBV9 and TRBJ2-2; D is unclear. The CDR3 loop spans 13 amino acids. V was shortened by 0 bases and J by 7 bases, with 7 bases between the two germline ends. CDR1 and CDR2 (germline): SGDLS, YYNGEE. For the CDR3, the DNA is TGTGCCAGCAGCGTAGTTCAGGTCGGGGAGCTGTTTTTT. Amino acid sequence: CASSVVQVGELFF.

The V call is TRBV9, the J call TRBJ2-7; D is perhaps TRBD2 (6 bases). The V end lost 4 bases, the J end lost 1 base, and 12 bases lay between the germline ends. Germline CDR1 reads SGDLS; CDR2 reads YYNGEE. The CDR3 sequence is 14 residues long. DNA of the CDR3: TGTGCCAGCAGCCCCGCGGGGCAGTCCTACGAGCAGTACTTC. Protein product: CASSPAGQSYEQYF.

The V gene is TRBV28, the J gene TRBJ2-3; D might be TRBD1 (6 bases). Trimming cost V 6 bases and J 5 bases, with 18 bases left between them. The CDR3 extends over 15 amino acids. Germline lookup yields CDR1 MDHEN and CDR2 SYDVKM. The DNA for the CDR3 is TGTGCCAGCAGCCGTGGGACATCGGCGGGAGATACGCAGTATTTT. This sequence encodes CASSRGTSAGDTQYF. Combining the CDR3 with reference TRBV28 and TRBJ2-3 gives the whole variable domain DVKVTQSSRYLVKRTGEKVFLECVQDMDHENMFWYRQDPGLGLRLIYFSYDVKMKEKGDIPEGYSVSREKKERFSLILESASTNQTSMYLCASSRGTSAGDTQYFGPGTRLTVL.

The J gene is TRBJ1-1, the V gene TRBV11-1; perhaps TRBD1 as D (5 bases). The CDR3 loop spans 13 amino acids. Germline values: CDR1 SGHAT, CDR2 FQDESV (reference sequence). V dropped 5 bases and J dropped 4 bases, with 11 bases sitting between them. CDR3 amino acids: CASSAPGGTEAFF. CDR3 coding DNA: TGTGCCAGCAGCGCCCCGGGGGGCACTGAAGCTTTCTTT.